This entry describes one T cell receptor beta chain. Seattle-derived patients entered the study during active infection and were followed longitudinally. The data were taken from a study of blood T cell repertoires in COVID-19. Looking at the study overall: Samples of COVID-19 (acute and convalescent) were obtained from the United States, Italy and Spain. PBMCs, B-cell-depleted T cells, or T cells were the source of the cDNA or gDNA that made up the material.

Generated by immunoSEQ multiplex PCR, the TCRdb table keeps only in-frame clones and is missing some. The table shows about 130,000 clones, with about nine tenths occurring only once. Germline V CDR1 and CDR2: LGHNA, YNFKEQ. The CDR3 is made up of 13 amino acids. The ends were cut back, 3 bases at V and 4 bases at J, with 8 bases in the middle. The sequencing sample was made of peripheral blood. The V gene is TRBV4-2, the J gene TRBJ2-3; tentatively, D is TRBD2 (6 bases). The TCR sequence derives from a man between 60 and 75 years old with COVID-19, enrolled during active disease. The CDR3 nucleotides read TGTGCCAGCAGCCAGACTAGGGCAGATACGCAGTATTTT. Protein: CASSQTRADTQYF.